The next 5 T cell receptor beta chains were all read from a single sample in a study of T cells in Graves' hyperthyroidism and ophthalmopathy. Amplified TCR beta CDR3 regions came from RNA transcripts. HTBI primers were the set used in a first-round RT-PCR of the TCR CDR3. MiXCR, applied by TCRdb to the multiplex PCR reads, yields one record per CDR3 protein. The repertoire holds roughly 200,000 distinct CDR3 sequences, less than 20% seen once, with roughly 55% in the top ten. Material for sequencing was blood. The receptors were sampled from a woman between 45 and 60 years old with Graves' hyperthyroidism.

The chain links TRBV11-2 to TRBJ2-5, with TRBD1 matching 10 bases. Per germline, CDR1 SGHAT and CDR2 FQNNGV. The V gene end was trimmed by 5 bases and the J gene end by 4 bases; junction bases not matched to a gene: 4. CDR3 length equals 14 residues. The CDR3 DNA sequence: TGTGCCAGCAGCCTTTGGACAGGGGGAGAGACCCAGTACTTC. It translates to CASSLWTGGETQYF.

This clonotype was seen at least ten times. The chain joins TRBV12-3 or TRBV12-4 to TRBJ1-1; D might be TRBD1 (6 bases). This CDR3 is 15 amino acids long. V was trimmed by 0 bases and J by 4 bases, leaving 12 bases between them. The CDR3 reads CASSLATGWATEAFF. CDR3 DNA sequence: TGTGCCAGCAGTTTAGCAACAGGGTGGGCCACTGAAGCTTTCTTT.

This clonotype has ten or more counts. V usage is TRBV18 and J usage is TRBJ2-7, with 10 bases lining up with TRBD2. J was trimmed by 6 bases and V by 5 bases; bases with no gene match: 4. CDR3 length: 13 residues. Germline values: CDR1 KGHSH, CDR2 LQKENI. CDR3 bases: TGTGCCAGCTCAGCTAGCGGGAGCTCCGAGCAGTACTTC. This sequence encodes CASSASGSSEQYF.

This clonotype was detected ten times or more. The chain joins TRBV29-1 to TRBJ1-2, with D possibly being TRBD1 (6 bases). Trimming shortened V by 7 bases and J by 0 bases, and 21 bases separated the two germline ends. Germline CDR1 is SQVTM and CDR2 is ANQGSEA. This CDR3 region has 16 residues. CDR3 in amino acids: CSGGIGTYGANYGYTF. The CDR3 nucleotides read TGCAGCGGAGGAATAGGGACATACGGAGCTAACTATGGCTACACCTTC.

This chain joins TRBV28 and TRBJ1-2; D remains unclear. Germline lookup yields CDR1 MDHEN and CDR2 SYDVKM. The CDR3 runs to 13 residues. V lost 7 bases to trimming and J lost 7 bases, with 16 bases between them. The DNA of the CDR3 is TGTGCCAGCAATCCGGCCCCGTTGGGTGGCTACACCTTC. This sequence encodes CASNPAPLGGYTF.